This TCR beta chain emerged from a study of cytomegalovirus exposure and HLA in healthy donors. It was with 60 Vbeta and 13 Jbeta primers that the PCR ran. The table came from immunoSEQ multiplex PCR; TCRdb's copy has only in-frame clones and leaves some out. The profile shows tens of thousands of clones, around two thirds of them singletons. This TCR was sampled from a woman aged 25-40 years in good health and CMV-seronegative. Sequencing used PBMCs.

CDR3 in DNA: TGTGCCAGCAGTTTATATATCGGCGGGGAGCTGTTTTTT. Translated: CASSLYIGGELFF. This chain joins TRBV27 and TRBJ2-2, with unresolved D. The germline V gene encodes CDR1 MNHEY and CDR2 SMNVEV (reference sequence). This CDR3 spans 13 amino acids. Trimming stripped 1 base from V and 7 bases from J, with 7 bases between.